The entry that follows covers one T cell receptor (beta chain) sequence. Its antigen target is currently unknown. No much larger clone exists at a distance of one base, and base qualities are not known. The cohort consisted of fewer than 700 healthy bone marrow donors. Cohort members were all nominally healthy when sampled, although unrecorded immune exposures were likely present. The donor tested CMV seronegative and was one of the 352 seronegative cohort members. A peripheral blood sample was provided by each donor, and peripheral blood mononuclear cells were used for TCR beta sequencing. Genomic DNA was extracted from the blood cell samples with the Qiagen DNeasy Blood Extraction Kit. The library was generated by the immunoSEQ multiplex PCR assay. For the multiplex PCR, a mixture combining 60 forward primers for TCR Vbeta segments and 13 reverse primers for TCR Jbeta segments was used. The CDR3 region of rearranged TCR beta genes was amplified from genomic DNA with a multiplex PCR assay. The amplified TCR beta libraries were sequenced on the Illumina HiSeq System as 87-base-pair reads. Regarding the original processing steps: A later analysis tallied 75 million to 95 million unique TCR beta chains across the 666 repertoires, and 10 million to 11 million of those chains were shared by two or more donors. Raw reads were error-corrected and collapsed into unique sequences with a nearest-neighbor algorithm that merged closely related sequences to remove PCR and sequencing errors. Alignment of CDR3 sequences to IMGT reference sequences was used to assign V, D and J gene segments. For a sequence to be retained, a match of at least six nucleotides to both a V gene segment and a J gene segment was required. Rearrangements were classified as productive when the CDR3 lacked stop codons and remained in frame with V and J, and all other rearrangements were classified as non-productive. Following IMGT convention, CDR3 was defined as the stretch from the second conserved V-encoded cysteine to the conserved J-encoded phenylalanine. The earlier analysis of about 590 of the donors excluded sequences that lacked an unambiguous match to a single V gene segment. An earlier analysis of approximately 590 of the donors called V segments functional above 56.7% productive rearrangements and segregating when the between-donor standard deviation exceeded 5%. To diagnose cytomegalovirus status from the catalog of TCR beta chain sequences, a statistical classification framework was built. V and J gene assignment, in a later analysis, came from comparing TCR nucleotide sequences with IMGT/GENE-DB human TR gene sequences. A later analysis assigned CDR3 sequences and most-parsimonious VDJ recombination scenarios with the TCRdist pipeline. A later analysis defined each TCR beta chain by its CDR3 amino acid sequence plus V-gene family, and excluded reads lacking a unique V-gene family. A later analysis removed roughly 590 highly shared, low-generation-probability nucleotide sequences to deal with suspected cross-contamination and a sequencing artifact. In a later analysis, a clonal expansion index was calculated for each public chain from normalized within-repertoire ranks of inferred template counts. A later analysis computed generation probabilities with a VDJ recombination model fitted to out-of-frame rearrangements, and checked the results against IGoR. Hypergeometric tests were used in a later analysis to score TCR-TCR, TCR-HLA and TCR-CMV co-occurrence, with a repertoire-size bias correction applied to the TCR pairs. To estimate false discovery rates, a later analysis permuted the HLA or CMV assignments 20 times. In a later analysis, co-occurring TCRs were grouped with DBSCAN, and TCRdist sequence similarity was added when clustering was performed within HLA-allele-positive subsets. For co-occurrence clustering, repertoires with fewer than 30,000 or more than 120,000 public chains were excluded, along with roughly 5 repertoires with anomalous nucleotide sharing. TCRdb mirrors the immuneACCESS table, restricted to in-frame sequences. Some clones are absent from its copies; in checked studies, under half trace to an unresolved V gene, and the reason for the others is unknown. That table gives V, J and clone size, and the DNA gave D and trimming. Within this sample are about 210,000 clones, with 60% to 80% of them counted one time only. The top ten constitute 1.8% of the sample.

After removal of 4 bases from V and 3 bases from J, the junction retains 2 bases not matched to a gene. Counted from cysteine to phenylalanine, this CDR3 has 15 amino acids. Only the CDR3 DNA stays, 45 bases, in frame from base 1. CDR1 and CDR2 are drawn from the germline V gene (reference sequence): LNHDA, SQIVND. The data were taken from a study of cytomegalovirus exposure and HLA in healthy donors (dated by TCRdb to about 2017). General notes on the study: An earlier analysis of some 550 of the donors reported more than 250 Gb of sequence data and 100 million to 130 million unique TCR beta sequences from 190 million or so T cells. Typing coverage varied by locus: roughly 620-640 donors for A, B, C, DRB1 and DQB1; roughly 560 for DQA1; around 610 for DPA1; under 490 for DPB1. Among the roughly 370 genotyped donors, 81% belonged to the genetic ancestry cluster associated with self-reported Caucasian donors. Along with the approximately 650-subject first cohort, a separate validation cohort of approximately 110 different subjects was used. In a later genetic analysis, genome-wide SNP genotypes for about 55% of the roughly 700 donors were used, and that subset was treated as a discovery cohort. In an earlier analysis of 550 to 700 of the donors, high-throughput TCR beta sequencing was used to judge whether each TCR beta V gene segment behaved as functional or pseudogenic. Because of strong linkage in the cohort, a handful of DR-DQ haplotypes were treated as single units for association and clustering. To predict cytomegalovirus infection status, the study brought together high-throughput TCR immunosequencing, statistical association of individual TCRs with disease status, and machine learning. Donor age, sex, ethnicity and CMV serostatus were compiled together with the repertoire data. On average, approximately 250,000 unique TCR beta nucleotide sequences were sequenced per donor among fewer than 500 genotyped donors of the cohort, with roughly 18% of those sequences being non-productive. The T cell repertoires of some 700 subjects were profiled by immunosequencing and related to cytomegalovirus serostatus. Rather than using new phenotypic data, the later analysis identified candidate immune exposures from TCR beta sequences and from how often those sequences occurred across donors. Every discovery cohort repertoire had been produced on one sequencing platform. HLA typing covered class I and class II loci at four-digit resolution. Approximately 300 gigabases of sequencing data and around 88 million unique TCR sequences made up an early release that covered fewer than 650 HLA-typed donors. A later analysis re-examined previously published TCR beta repertoires from just over 650 donors and added high-resolution HLA genotyping to investigate patterns of TCR occurrence. The study aimed to test whether cataloging public T cell receptors could reveal signatures of past pathogen exposure.

Results and caveats for the whole study, not just this receptor: CMV serostatus was the only immune exposure information available for the cohort. V-gene and J-gene trimming of TCR beta chains was associated with a missense DCLRE1C variant in a later genetic analysis, and the association was replicated in an independent cohort. The 87-base-pair reads could not distinguish some IMGT-functional V segments, including TRBV6-2 and TRBV6-3, so those segments were excluded. Linkage disequilibrium might explain the correlated functional status among segregating V segments, but an unknown experimental factor could not be ruled out. In vitro tests confirmed that a few of the cytomegalovirus-associated TCR beta chains recognize cytomegalovirus antigens. Several of the top co-occurrence clusters appeared to be linked to parvovirus B19, influenza, CMV and Epstein-Barr virus, according to a later analysis. In a later analysis, around 17,000 TCR beta sequences were associated with specific HLA alleles at a false discovery rate of 0.05. Compared with the roughly 720-donor mean, donors in an Asian-associated ancestry cluster had fewer N-insertions in productive TCRs, according to a later genetic analysis. In an earlier analysis of some 540 of the donors, most TCR beta V segments appeared in productive rearrangements about 90% or about 30% of the time, broadly matching IMGT annotations. Most CMV-associated TCR beta chains appeared to be HLA-restricted in a later analysis, and the HLA associations seemed to be driven largely by CMV exposure. This cohort had only TCR beta chains sequenced, and the lack of alpha or paired-chain data limited which features could be detected. Assigning TCR associations to individual alleles was difficult when HLA alleles, especially DR and DQ, strongly co-occurred. In a later analysis, TCR association rates were found to vary across HLA loci, with the most associated TCRs seen for DRB1 alleles and the fewest for HLA-C alleles. The study listed 150 to 200 TCR beta chains as associated with cytomegalovirus. Because HLA typing was missing for some donors at each locus, association tests included only the typed subset. In both the original and validation cohorts, the classifier was reported to diagnose cytomegalovirus status with high specificity and sensitivity. A further reported finding was that TCR beta sequences accurately predicted the HLA-A and HLA-B alleles for most subjects in the first cohort. Compared with equally common non-associated chains, HLA-associated TCR beta chains in a later analysis were more clonally expanded and had lower generation probabilities. Roughly uniform sequencing depth across donors was assumed in presence/absence analyses, although this assumption may not hold. Most TCR sequences were seen in very few donors, while some public TCRs were found in many individuals. The earlier analysis of approximately 560 of the donors excluded around 17 rarely observed V segments, including chromosome 9 orphons, because counts were too low. A cluster of highly shared sequence variants was judged likely to be a technical artifact of the sequencing pipeline. It was suggested by the authors that the approach could potentially be generalized to other disease states and immunological phenotypes.

Sequencing was carried out using PBMCs. This chain joins TRBV19 to TRBJ2-3, with 12 bases in between that match TRBD1. The origin of this receptor is a male donor in good health and CMV-seronegative. The CDR3 sequence is CASSRGQGATDTQYF. Read as DNA, the sequence is TGTGCCAGTAGTAGGGGACAGGGGGCAACAGATACGCAGTATTTT.